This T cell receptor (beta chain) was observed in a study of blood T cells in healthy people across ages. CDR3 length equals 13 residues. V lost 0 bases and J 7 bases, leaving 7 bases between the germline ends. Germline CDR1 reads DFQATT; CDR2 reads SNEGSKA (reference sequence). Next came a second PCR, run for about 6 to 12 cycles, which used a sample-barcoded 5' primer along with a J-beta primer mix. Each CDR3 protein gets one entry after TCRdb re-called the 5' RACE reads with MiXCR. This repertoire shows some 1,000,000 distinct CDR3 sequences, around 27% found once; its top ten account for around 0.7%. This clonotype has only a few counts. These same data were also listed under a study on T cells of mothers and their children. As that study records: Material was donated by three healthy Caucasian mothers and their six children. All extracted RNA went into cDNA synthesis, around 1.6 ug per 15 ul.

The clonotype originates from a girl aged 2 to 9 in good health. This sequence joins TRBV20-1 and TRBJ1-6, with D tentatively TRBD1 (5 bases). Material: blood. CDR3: CSAREGTNSPLHF. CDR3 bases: TGCAGTGCTAGAGAGGGGACCAATTCACCCCTCCACTTT.